Shown below are 23 T cell receptor beta chains from a single sample sequenced in a study of blood T cell repertoires in COVID-19. TCRdb keeps only in-frame clones here, not all; method: immunoSEQ multiplex PCR. Seen here are approximately 470,000 clones, roughly 90% observed once, and the top ten hold 0.7%. The sample was PBMCs or T cells enriched from blood (not recorded which). These receptors were collected from a young woman who had recovered from COVID-19.

The CDR3 nucleotides are TGTGCCAGCAGCTATATTCCAGGGGTATCACCCCTCCACTTT. Amino acid sequence: CASSYIPGVSPLHF. The J gene is TRBJ1-6, the V gene TRBV5-5; D possibly corresponds to TRBD1 (6 bases). CDR1 is SGHKS and CDR2 is YYEKEE in the germline V gene (reference sequence). Trimming stripped 3 bases from V and 10 bases from J, with 14 bases between. This CDR3 has 14 amino acids.

The V and J genes are TRBV6-4 and TRBJ2-7; 8 bases are shared with TRBD2. Germline V gives CDR1 MRHNA, CDR2 SNTAGT. The CDR3 runs 14 residues. With 9 bases clipped from V and 3 bases from J, the junction kept 10 bases outside the gene matches. CDR3 residues: CARPLPGTSYEQYF. CDR3 DNA: TGTGCCAGACCCCTACCCGGGACTAGCTACGAGCAGTACTTC.

This clone was found a few times. The chain combines TRBV30 with TRBJ1-2; 9 nucleotides match TRBD1. Trimming cost V 0 bases and J 8 bases; bases outside gene matches: 10. The CDR3 is made up of 15 amino acids. Germline V lookup: CDR1 GTSNPN, CDR2 SVGIG (reference sequence). The CDR3 DNA reads as TGTGCCTGGAGTGTTCTAGCGCGCGGGACAGGGGGCTACACCTTC. Protein: CAWSVLARGTGGYTF.

This clone was recorded only once. The chain is built from TRBV7-8 and TRBJ2-5; 7 bases map to TRBD2. The CDR3 covers 17 residues. V was pared by 5 bases and J by 4 bases, with 16 bases of the junction left unmatched. CDR1 SGHVS and CDR2 FQNEAQ come from the germline V gene. CDR3 nucleotide sequence: TGTGCCAGCAGCCGCGTCCCTAGCGGCTGGAGCGGAGAGACCCAGTACTTC. Residues: CASSRVPSGWSGETQYF.

The V and J genes are TRBV19 and TRBJ2-2; tentative D call: TRBD2 (5 bases). V was clipped by 3 bases and J by 3 bases, with 8 bases between them. The CDR3 has 14 amino acids. The germline gives CDR1 LNHDA, CDR2 SQIVND (reference sequence). The CDR3 loop reads CASSMRTHTGELFF. The CDR3 nucleotides are TGTGCCAGTAGTATGAGGACTCACACCGGGGAGCTGTTTTTT.

J is TRBJ2-1 and V is TRBV19; tentatively, D is TRBD2 (7 bases). The CDR3 runs 18 residues. Germline CDR1 and CDR2: LNHDA and SQIVND (reference sequence). The V gene lost 0 bases and the J gene lost 8 bases, with 23 bases spanning the gap. DNA for the CDR3: TGTGCCAGTAGTATAGATTCAGTGCGGGGGCGAAAAGAGGATGAGCAGTTCTTC. Translated, it gives CASSIDSVRGRKEDEQFF.

CDR3 nucleotide sequence: TGTGCCAGTAGTATCAGCAGGGCCTACGAGCAGTACTTC. Protein: CASSISRAYEQYF. V usage is TRBV19 and J usage is TRBJ2-7, with a weak D call TRBD1 (5 bases). The V and J ends lost 3 bases and 2 bases respectively, with 8 bases between them. The CDR3 sequence is 13 residues long. CDR1 and CDR2 (germline): LNHDA, SQIVND (reference sequence).

J is TRBJ2-1 and V is TRBV7-3; D ambiguous. This CDR3 has 13 residues. CDR1 is SGHTA and CDR2 is FQGTGA in the germline V gene. Trimming cost V 2 bases and J 6 bases, with 8 bases left between them. The CDR3 DNA is TGTGCCAGCAGCTTAGGCCTCTCCAATGAGCAGTTCTTC. It yields the protein CASSLGLSNEQFF.

J is TRBJ1-1 and V is TRBV6-1, with D hard to call. The CDR3 has 15 residues. Trimming left V 6 bases short and J 4 bases short, with 18 bases between. Germline V gene lookup returns CDR1 MNHNS and CDR2 SASEGT. CDR3 in DNA: TGTGCCAGCAGCGAGCCCCGTGACTTGACCACTGAAGCTTTCTTT. It codes for CASSEPRDLTTEAFF.

The J gene is TRBJ2-5, the V gene TRBV3-1 (or the pseudogene TRBV3-2); 8 bases are a match to TRBD1. V lost 6 bases and J lost 4; bases outside the gene matches: 10. The germline CDR1 and CDR2 sequences are LGHDT and YNNKEL (reference sequence). This CDR3 contains 15 residues. The CDR3 here is CASSPPGTGRETQYF. The CDR3 coding sequence is TGTGCCAGCAGTCCACCAGGGACAGGACGAGAGACCCAGTACTTC.

The rearrangement joins TRBV25-1 to TRBJ1-5; TRBD1 matches at 8 bases. The CDR3 is made up of 16 amino acids. CDR1 is MGHDK and CDR2 is SYGVNS in the germline V gene. V was clipped by 1 base and J by 2 bases; unmatched bases: 4. The CDR3 here is CASSESGGLGNQPQHF. Here the CDR3 DNA reads TGTGCCAGCAGTGAATCAGGGGGCTTGGGCAATCAGCCCCAGCATTTT.

V is TRBV4-1 and J is TRBJ1-2, with D uncertain. The CDR3 has 14 amino acids. Germline V gives CDR1 MGHRA, CDR2 YSYEKL. Trimming removed 0 bases from V and 0 bases from J, with 5 bases in between. The CDR3 region has the DNA TGCGCCAGCAGCCAAGATCTCGCTAACTATGGCTACACCTTC. Its protein is CASSQDLANYGYTF.

The chain carries TRBV2 and TRBJ2-7; 10 bases fit TRBD2. Germline trimming cut 6 bases from V and 2 bases from J; bases unmatched to any gene: 4. The CDR3 consists of 14 residues. The germline CDR1 and CDR2 sequences are SNHLY and FYNNEI. The CDR3 here is CASRGLAPTYEQYF. In DNA form, the CDR3 reads TGTGCCAGCAGGGGACTAGCGCCAACCTACGAGCAGTACTTC.

This clone was detected only once. The CDR3 nucleotides are TGTGCCTGGACTCGGGACAGGGGAGTTGAGGCCCTCCACTTT. This gives the protein CAWTRDRGVEALHF. The chain carries TRBV30 and TRBJ1-6; 10 bases agree with TRBD1. Trimming at V came to 4 bases and at J to 14 bases, leaving 11 bases not matched to a gene. Per the germline V gene, CDR1 is GTSNPN and CDR2 is SVGIG (reference sequence). The CDR3 covers 14 residues.

This chain joins TRBV5-5 and TRBJ1-4; maybe TRBD1 (5 bases). Per the germline V gene, CDR1 is SGHKS and CDR2 is YYEKEE (reference sequence). The CDR3 runs to 16 residues. The V end was cut by 0 bases, the J end by 8 bases, with 17 bases between. CDR3 sequence (DNA): TGTGCCAGCAGCTTGGCCCTAAGGGGTTTGGAAGAAAAACTGTTTTTT. Translating gives CASSLALRGLEEKLFF.

This chain links TRBV9 with TRBJ2-7, with TRBD2 matching 7 bases. CDR3 length: 12 residues. Trimming cost V 4 bases and J 3 bases; bases outside gene matches: 1. Looked up from germline, CDR1 is SGDLS and CDR2 is YYNGEE. The CDR3 sequence: CASSRGGYEQYF. Here the CDR3 DNA reads TGTGCCAGCAGCCGCGGGGGCTACGAGCAGTACTTC.

The V call is TRBV5-4, the J call TRBJ2-7; 8 bases are a match to TRBD2. V shed 0 bases, J shed 12 bases, and the junction held 14 bases outside the gene matches. CDR3 length equals 15 residues. Germline values: CDR1 SGHNT, CDR2 YYREEE (reference sequence). In nucleotides, the CDR3 is TGTGCCAGCAGCTTGGGTGGCGGGACTAGTCAAACGCCGTACTTC. The encoded protein is CASSLGGGTSQTPYF.

The rearrangement joins TRBV4-1 to TRBJ2-2, with 10 bases fitting TRBD1. V shed 7 bases and J 4 bases; nucleotides not matched to a gene: 6. From germline, CDR1 is MGHRA and CDR2 YSYEKL. This CDR3 contains 15 residues. In DNA form, the CDR3 reads TGCGCCAGCACCCGGGGGACAGGGGTCACCGGGGAGCTGTTTTTT. Amino acid sequence: CASTRGTGVTGELFF.

The V gene is TRBV3-1 (or the pseudogene TRBV3-2), the J gene TRBJ1-2; possibly TRBD1 for D (5 bases). Germline V gives CDR1 LGHDT, CDR2 YNNKEL (reference sequence). This CDR3 comprises 14 residues. Between the trimmed V and J ends, which lost 4 bases and 4 bases, there was a span of 13 bases. This CDR3 reads CASSPEWGGYGYTF. CDR3 bases: TGTGCCAGCAGCCCGGAATGGGGGGGCTATGGCTACACCTTC.

V is TRBV5-1 and J is TRBJ2-2; the match to TRBD1 covers 10 bases. V was pared by 5 bases and J by 6 bases, with 4 bases of the junction left unmatched. CDR1 and CDR2 (germline): SGHRS, YFSETQ. The CDR3 consists of 14 residues. CDR3 DNA: TGCGCCAGCAGGACGACAGGGGGCCCCGGGGAGCTGTTTTTT. It codes for CASRTTGGPGELFF.

The chain recombines TRBV25-1 with TRBJ1-2; 7 nucleotides align to TRBD1. CDR1 is MGHDK, CDR2 SYGVNS, per germline. The V gene end was trimmed by 3 bases and the J gene end by 6 bases; junction bases not matched to a gene: 13. The CDR3 extends over 16 amino acids. The CDR3 DNA follows: TGTGCCAGCAGTGACCCCGACAGGGACTGGCGTAATGGCTACACCTTC. Its translation is CASSDPDRDWRNGYTF.

The rearrangement links TRBV7-3 to TRBJ2-1; 12 nucleotides match TRBD2. V trimming: 5 bases; J trimming: 10 bases; junction bases outside the gene matches: 9. CDR3 length equals 15 residues. Germline V gene sequence: CDR1 SGHTA, CDR2 FQGTGA. CDR3 sequence: CASSPTSGGPPEQFF. The CDR3 DNA reads as TGTGCCAGCAGCCCCACTAGCGGGGGGCCCCCGGAGCAGTTCTTC.

CDR3 protein: CASSLVVETYEQYF. In nucleotides, the CDR3 is TGTGCCAGCAGCCTCGTCGTCGAGACATACGAGCAGTACTTC. This chain connects TRBV7-2 to TRBJ2-7, with D hard to call. Trimming stripped 5 bases from V and 4 bases from J, with 15 bases between. Looked up from germline, CDR1 is SGHTA and CDR2 is FQGNSA. The CDR3 is 14 amino acids.